These 9 T cell receptor beta chains were sequenced from one sample in a study of PD-L1 blockade in urothelial cancer. Noted time point: pretreatment peripheral blood. Sequencing used immunoSEQ multiplex PCR; TCRdb keeps in-frame clones, though not all of them. The repertoire holds 70,000 to 85,000 clones, with about nine tenths as singletons. The sample here was PBMCs, taken around atezolizumab (anti-PD-L1) treatment. All receptors come from a man between 65 and 85 years old with urothelial cancer.

This chain uses TRBV6-1 with TRBJ2-6, with D possibly matching TRBD1 (6 bases). Looked up from germline, CDR1 is MNHNS and CDR2 is SASEGT. The CDR3 covers 14 residues. Trimming shortened V by 8 bases and J by 7 bases, and 15 bases separated the two germline ends. The CDR3 reads CASGPQGTANVLTF. CDR3 nucleotides: TGTGCCAGCGGGCCACAGGGCACAGCCAACGTCCTGACTTTC.

The chain is built from TRBV4-1 and TRBJ2-1; D possibly corresponds to TRBD1 (5 bases). Germline values: CDR1 MGHRA, CDR2 YSYEKL. The CDR3 has 15 amino acids. Between the trimmed V and J ends, which lost 0 bases and 8 bases, there was a span of 14 bases. The DNA for the CDR3 is TGCGCCAGCAGCCAAGATGGCATAGCCAGGGATGAGCAGTTCTTC. Encoded protein: CASSQDGIARDEQFF.

The chain carries TRBV29-1 and TRBJ2-3, with 10 bases identical to TRBD2. From germline, CDR1 is SQVTM and CDR2 ANQGSEA. The CDR3 runs 18 residues. Here the CDR3 DNA reads TGCAGAGGTAGATGGGAGATCAGCGGGAGGGCCGAGACAGATACGCAGTATTTT. Translated, it gives CRGRWEISGRAETDTQYF.

V and J are TRBV2 and TRBJ2-1; 7 bases fit TRBD1. J was trimmed by 1 base and V by 4 bases; bases with no gene match: 7. The CDR3 runs 16 residues. Germline V gives CDR1 SNHLY, CDR2 FYNNEI. CDR3 loop: CASSARQGRSYNEQFF. CDR3 nucleotide sequence: TGTGCCAGCAGTGCGAGACAGGGAAGATCCTACAATGAGCAGTTCTTC.

The sample holds one count of this clone. The V gene is TRBV9, the J gene TRBJ2-2, with D uncertain. In germline, CDR1 is SGDLS, CDR2 YYNGEE. This CDR3 comprises 13 residues. V lost 0 bases and J 5 bases, leaving 5 bases between the germline ends. The CDR3 bases are TGTGCCAGCAGCGTAGTGCGAACCGGGGAGCTGTTTTTT. This encodes CASSVVRTGELFF.

V and J are TRBV28 and TRBJ1-3; possibly TRBD1 for D (5 bases). Trimming took off 6 bases at V and 2 bases at J, with 14 bases between the two ends. The CDR3 has 15 amino acids. CDR1 and CDR2 (germline): MDHEN, SYDVKM. The CDR3 reads CASSEIRAAGNTIYF. Written as DNA, the CDR3 is TGTGCCAGCAGCGAGATCAGGGCGGCTGGAAACACCATATATTTT.

This chain joins TRBV7-8 and TRBJ2-7, with 7 bases aligning to TRBD1. Germline assignment: CDR1 SGHVS and CDR2 FQNEAQ. Trimming took 5 bases from V and 6 from J; bases not matched to a gene: 13. The CDR3 contains 15 residues. DNA for the CDR3: TGTGCCAGCAGCCAACTTGGATTACAGGGGAGCGAGCAGTACTTC. It specifies CASSQLGLQGSEQYF. The full variable domain, in which reference TRBV7-8 and TRBJ2-7 provide the parts outside the CDR3, is GAGVSQSPRYKVAKRGQDVALRCDPISGHVSLFWYQQALGQGPEFLTYFQNEAQLDKSGLPSDRFFAERPEGSVSTLKIQRTQQEDSAVYLCASSQLGLQGSEQYFGPGTRLTVT.

The rearrangement uses TRBV9 and TRBJ1-1, with D perhaps matching TRBD1 (5 bases). CDR1 is SGDLS and CDR2 is YYNGEE in the germline V gene. This CDR3 has 14 residues. V lost 4 bases, J lost 6 bases, and 16 bases lay in between. CDR3 coding DNA: TGTGCCAGCAGCCAAAGCAGGGTGTCCGCTGAAGCTTTCTTT. Translating it yields CASSQSRVSAEAFF.

The chain couples TRBV6-6 to TRBJ2-7, with unresolved D. Germline V CDR1 and CDR2: MNHNY, SVGAGI (reference sequence). V was cut by 1 base and J by 7 bases, with 5 bases left in between. The CDR3 is made up of 11 amino acids. The CDR3 nucleotides read TGTGCCAGCAGTTACTACCAGGAGCAGTACTTC. Translated: CASSYYQEQYF.